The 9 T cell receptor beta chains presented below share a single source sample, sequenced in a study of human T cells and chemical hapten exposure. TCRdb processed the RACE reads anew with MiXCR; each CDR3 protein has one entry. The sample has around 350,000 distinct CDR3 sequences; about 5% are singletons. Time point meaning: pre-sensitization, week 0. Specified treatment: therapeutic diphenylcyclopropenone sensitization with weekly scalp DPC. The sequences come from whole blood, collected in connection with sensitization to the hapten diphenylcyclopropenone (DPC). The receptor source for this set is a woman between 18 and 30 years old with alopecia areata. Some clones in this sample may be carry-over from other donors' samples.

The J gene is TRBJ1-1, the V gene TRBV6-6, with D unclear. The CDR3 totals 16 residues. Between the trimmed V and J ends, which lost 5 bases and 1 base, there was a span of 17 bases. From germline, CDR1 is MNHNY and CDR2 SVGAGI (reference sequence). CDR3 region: CASSQGSGSQNTEAFF. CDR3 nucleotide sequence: TGTGCCAGCAGTCAAGGTTCAGGCTCACAGAACACTGAAGCTTTCTTT.

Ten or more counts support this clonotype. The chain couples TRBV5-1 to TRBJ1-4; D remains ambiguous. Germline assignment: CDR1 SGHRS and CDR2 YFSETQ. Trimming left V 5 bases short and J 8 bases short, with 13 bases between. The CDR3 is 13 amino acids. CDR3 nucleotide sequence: TGCGCCAGCAGTGAGGGAGCCCCAGAAAAACTGTTTTTT. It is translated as CASSEGAPEKLFF.

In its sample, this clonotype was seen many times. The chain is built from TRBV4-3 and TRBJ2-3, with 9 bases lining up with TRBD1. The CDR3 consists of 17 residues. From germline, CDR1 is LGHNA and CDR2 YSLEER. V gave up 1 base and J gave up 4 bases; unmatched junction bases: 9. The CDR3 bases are TGCGCCAGCAGCCAAGTGCCGCCGGGACAGGGTGCAGATACGCAGTATTTT. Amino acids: CASSQVPPGQGADTQYF.

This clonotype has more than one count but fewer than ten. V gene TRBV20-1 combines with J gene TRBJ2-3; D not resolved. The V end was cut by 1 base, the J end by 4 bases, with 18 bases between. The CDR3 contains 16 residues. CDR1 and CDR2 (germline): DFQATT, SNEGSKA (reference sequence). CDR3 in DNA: TGCAGTGCTAGAGCTGGACCCCCTAGTGTGGCAGATACGCAGTATTTT. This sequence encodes CSARAGPPSVADTQYF.

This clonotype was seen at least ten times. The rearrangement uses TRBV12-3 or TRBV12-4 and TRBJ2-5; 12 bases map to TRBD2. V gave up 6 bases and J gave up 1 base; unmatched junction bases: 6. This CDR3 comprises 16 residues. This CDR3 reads CASRPRLAGVQETQYF. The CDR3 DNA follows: TGTGCCAGCAGACCGAGACTAGCGGGGGTCCAAGAGACCCAGTACTTC.

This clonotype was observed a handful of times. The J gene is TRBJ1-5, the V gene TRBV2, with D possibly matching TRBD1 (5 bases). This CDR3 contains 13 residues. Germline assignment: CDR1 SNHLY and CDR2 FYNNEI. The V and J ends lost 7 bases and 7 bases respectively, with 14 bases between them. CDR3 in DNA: TGTGCCAGCAACGGGCAGGGTGAACAGCCCCAGCATTTT. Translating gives CASNGQGEQPQHF.

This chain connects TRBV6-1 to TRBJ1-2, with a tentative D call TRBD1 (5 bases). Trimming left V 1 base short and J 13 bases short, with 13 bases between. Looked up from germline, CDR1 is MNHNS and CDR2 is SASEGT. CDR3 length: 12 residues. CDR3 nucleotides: TGTGCCAGCAGTGAAGTGGGGGAAGTGTCCACCTTC. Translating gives CASSEVGEVSTF.

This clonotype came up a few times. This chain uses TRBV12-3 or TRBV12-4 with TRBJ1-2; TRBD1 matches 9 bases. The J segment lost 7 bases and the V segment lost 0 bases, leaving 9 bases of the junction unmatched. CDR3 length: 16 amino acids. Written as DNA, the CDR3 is TGTGCCAGCAGTTTAGCGCTAGGACAGGGGAGAAGTGGCTACACCTTC. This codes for CASSLALGQGRSGYTF.

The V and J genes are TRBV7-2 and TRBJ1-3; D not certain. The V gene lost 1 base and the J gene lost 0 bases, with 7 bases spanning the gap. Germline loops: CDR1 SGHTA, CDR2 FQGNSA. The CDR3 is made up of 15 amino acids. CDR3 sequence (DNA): TGTGCCAGCAGCTTAGGGGGTCCCTCTGGAAACACCATATATTTT. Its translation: CASSLGGPSGNTIYF.